This T cell receptor (beta chain) was profiled in a study of T cell repertoires in cytomegalovirus infection. CDR1 is MNHEY and CDR2 is SVGAGI in the germline V gene. Trimming at V came to 5 bases and at J to 7 bases, leaving 8 bases not matched to a gene. The CDR3 is 14 residues long. TCRdb reprocessed the reads via MiXCR and lists one record per CDR3 protein. The table lists about 440,000 distinct CDR3 sequences, roughly 30% of them singletons. This clonotype showed up just once. Sequencing was carried out using PBMCs. V usage is TRBV6-5 and J usage is TRBJ2-5; 9 positions agree with TRBD2. The TCR was taken from a human donor in good health (CMV status not recorded). Some clones in this sample may be carry-over from other donors' samples. DNA of the CDR3: TGTGCCAGCAGTCCGGGACTAGCTAGTGGGACCCAGTACTTC. Its translation is CASSPGLASGTQYF.